These 23 T cell receptor beta chains were all obtained from the same sample, sequenced in a study of T-cell memory formation after mild COVID-19. TCRdb ran MiXCR on the 5' RACE reads and lists one entry per CDR3 protein. The sample lists roughly 29,000 distinct CDR3 sequences; about 8% were seen once. The specimen was PBMCs or a T cell subset sorted from them (not recorded which). All receptors derive from an adult woman who had mild COVID-19 (a few samples of this study predate the infection). Cell type and time point are not known.

This clonotype was observed at least ten times. V is TRBV15 and J is TRBJ1-1; D perhaps matches TRBD1 (6 bases). V was shortened by 1 base and J by 0 bases, with 9 bases between the two germline ends. Per germline, CDR1 LNHNV and CDR2 YYDKDF (reference sequence). This CDR3 has 15 amino acids. CDR3 sequence (DNA): TGTGCCACCAGCAGAGGAGGACAGCTGAACACTGAAGCTTTCTTT. Its protein is CATSRGGQLNTEAFF.

This clonotype was counted ten times or more. The chain couples TRBV20-1 to TRBJ1-2; 7 bases match TRBD1. This CDR3 has 12 residues. The J segment lost 2 bases and the V segment lost 5 bases, leaving 2 bases of the junction unmatched. Germline CDR1 and CDR2: DFQATT and SNEGSKA (reference sequence). In DNA, the CDR3 is TGCAGTGCTTTACAGGGGAACTATGGCTACACCTTC. Residues: CSALQGNYGYTF.

This clonotype has at least ten counts. CDR3 bases: TGTGCCAGCAGTGAAGCAGGGGGAAACTACAATGAGCAGTTCTTC. Amino acids: CASSEAGGNYNEQFF. V usage is TRBV6-1 and J usage is TRBJ2-1; a possible D gene is TRBD1 (6 bases). V lost 0 bases, J lost 3 bases, and 9 bases lay in between. Germline-derived CDR1 and CDR2 are MNHNS and SASEGT. This CDR3 is 15 amino acids long.

This clonotype has a handful of counts. V is TRBV6-5 and J is TRBJ1-5, with a tentative D call TRBD1 (6 bases). CDR3 length: 14 residues. The ends were cut back, 8 bases at V and 0 bases at J, with 11 bases in the middle. Germline loops: CDR1 MNHEY, CDR2 SVGAGI. CDR3 in amino acids: CASCRDNSNQPQHF. CDR3 DNA: TGTGCCAGCTGCCGGGACAATAGCAATCAGCCCCAGCATTTT.

This clonotype was counted at least ten times. The gene calls are TRBV7-2 and TRBJ2-2, with TRBD2 matching over 7 bases. The CDR3 has 17 residues. With V trimmed by 1 base and J by 5 bases, 10 bases remained unmatched. CDR1 and CDR2 (germline): SGHTA, FQGNSA. CDR3 sequence reads: CASSLDGGRVRTGELFF. The CDR3 nucleotides are TGTGCCAGCAGCTTAGATGGCGGGAGAGTACGGACCGGGGAGCTGTTTTTT.

At least ten counts were recorded for this clonotype. The chain couples TRBV6-1 to TRBJ2-3; weak D call: TRBD1 (6 bases). The CDR3 has 14 amino acids. The V gene lost 4 bases and the J gene lost 2 bases, with 10 bases spanning the gap. CDR1 MNHNS and CDR2 SASEGT come from the germline V gene. CDR3 amino acids: CASSATGHTDTQYF. The DNA of the CDR3 is TGTGCCAGCAGTGCGACAGGACACACAGATACGCAGTATTTT.

This clonotype has only a few counts. The J gene is TRBJ2-1, the V gene TRBV5-6; D call uncertain. From germline, CDR1 is SGHDT and CDR2 YYEEEE. V lost 3 bases and J 5 bases, leaving 15 bases between the germline ends. The CDR3 is made up of 15 amino acids. The DNA for the CDR3 is TGTGCCAGCAGCTCCTCAATTAGCCGGGACAATGAGCAGTTCTTC. Its protein product is CASSSSISRDNEQFF.

This clonotype was seen more than once but under ten times. V gene TRBV18 combines with J gene TRBJ2-7; D is uncertain. The CDR3 extends over 14 amino acids. Trimming shortened V by 3 bases and J by 7 bases, and 16 bases separated the two germline ends. Germline V gives CDR1 KGHSH, CDR2 LQKENI. CDR3 amino acids: CASSPLDPSGEQYF. In DNA, the CDR3 is TGTGCCAGCTCACCCCTGGACCCGTCGGGTGAGCAGTACTTC.

J is TRBJ1-5 and V is TRBV12-3 or TRBV12-4; D not certain. Trimming took 3 bases from V and 4 from J, leaving 10 bases between them. The CDR3 length is 14 residues. The CDR3 protein is CASSFRRTNQPQHF. CDR3 nucleotides: TGTGCCAGCAGTTTCCGCCGGACTAATCAGCCCCAGCATTTT.

This clonotype was found a few times. The V and J genes are TRBV2 and TRBJ1-3, with no clear D. This CDR3 comprises 14 residues. Germline-derived CDR1 and CDR2 are SNHLY and FYNNEI. V lost 5 bases and J lost 4, with 12 bases in between. CDR3 amino acids: CASSSDPSGNTIYF. DNA of the CDR3: TGTGCCAGCAGTTCCGACCCCTCCGGAAACACCATATATTTT.

The genes are TRBV7-2 and TRBJ1-6; the match to TRBD1 covers 7 bases. This CDR3 spans 16 amino acids. The germline CDR1 and CDR2 sequences are SGHTA and FQGNSA. V dropped 0 bases and J dropped 8; count of bases not matched to a gene: 7. CDR3 in DNA: TGTGCCAGCAGCTTAGCGACGGGACAGCCACATTCACCCCTCCACTTT. It translates to CASSLATGQPHSPLHF.

The table lists this clonotype with many counts. This sequence joins TRBV20-1 and TRBJ2-1; 7 nucleotides line up with TRBD2. The CDR3 runs 14 residues. Trimming took 3 bases from V and 6 from J; bases not matched to a gene: 8. Germline V gene sequence: CDR1 DFQATT, CDR2 SNEGSKA (reference sequence). In DNA form, the CDR3 reads TGCAGTGCTAGGGGGCTAGCGGATCCCAATGAGCAGTTCTTC. It codes for CSARGLADPNEQFF.

This clonotype showed up just a few times. The gene calls are TRBV4-1 and TRBJ2-7; 10 nucleotides line up with TRBD2. V shed 3 bases and J 2 bases; nucleotides not matched to a gene: 4. The CDR3 loop spans 15 amino acids. Germline V gives CDR1 MGHRA, CDR2 YSYEKL. CDR3 nucleotides: TGCGCCAGCAGCCACGGAACTAGCGGGGCCTACGAGCAGTACTTC. Protein: CASSHGTSGAYEQYF.

This clonotype was seen at least ten times. The chain links TRBV7-2 to TRBJ1-1; maybe TRBD1 (5 bases). Looked up from germline, CDR1 is SGHTA and CDR2 is FQGNSA. Trimming took off 5 bases at V and 10 bases at J, with 17 bases between the two ends. CDR3 length: 13 residues. Here the CDR3 DNA reads TGTGCCAGCAGCCGACCCGGGACCCTTGCAGCTTTCTTT. Translated: CASSRPGTLAAFF. The full variable domain, with the rest looked up from reference TRBV7-2 and TRBJ1-1, is GAGVSQSPSNKVTEKGKDVELRCDPISGHTALYWYRQSLGQGLEFLIYFQGNSAPDKSGLPSDRFSAERTGGSVSTLTIQRTQQEDSAVYLCASSRPGTLAAFFGQGTRLTVV.

This clonotype has a count of ten or more. The rearrangement uses TRBV19 and TRBJ2-1, with 11 bases matching TRBD2. Germline values: CDR1 LNHDA, CDR2 SQIVND (reference sequence). The trim removed 1 base at V and 6 bases at J, leaving 5 bases unmatched. This CDR3 has 16 amino acids. Written as DNA, the CDR3 is TGTGCCAGTAGTATAGGACTAGCGGGATACAGCAATGAGCAGTTCTTC. Translated, it gives CASSIGLAGYSNEQFF.

This clonotype occurred many times. The rearrangement joins TRBV14 to TRBJ1-1; D not certain. Germline values: CDR1 SGHDN, CDR2 FVKESK. This CDR3 comprises 11 residues. The germline V and J ends were trimmed by 2 bases and 7 bases, with 5 bases remaining between them. CDR3 bases: TGTGCCAGCAGCCAAAGCTTTGAAGCTTTCTTT. Residues: CASSQSFEAFF.

This clonotype appeared many times. The chain employs TRBV6-6 and TRBJ2-5; 8 bases are a match to TRBD1. The ends lost 4 bases at V and 5 bases at J; junction bases unmatched: 15. Germline V gene data show CDR1 as MNHNY and CDR2 as SVGAGI (reference sequence). The CDR3 loop spans 17 amino acids. The CDR3 nucleotides read TGTGCCAGCAGTTTAAAGGACAGGGCAGGGGTAAGGGAGACCCAGTACTTC. It encodes CASSLKDRAGVRETQYF.

The sample holds many counts of this clonotype. J is TRBJ1-6 and V is TRBV12-3 or TRBV12-4, with a tentative D call TRBD1 (6 bases). This CDR3 is 15 amino acids long. V gave up 6 bases and J gave up 0 bases, with 9 bases separating them. In nucleotides, the CDR3 is TGTGCCAGCAGGCAGGGGAGCTCCTATAATTCACCCCTCCACTTT. Protein product: CASRQGSSYNSPLHF.

In this sample, this clonotype turned up many times. At one of its ends the junction is not consistent with the germline gene, which may arise from a read error. The rearrangement uses TRBV6-5 and TRBJ1-6; tentatively, D is TRBD1 (6 bases). CDR1 MNHEY and CDR2 SVGAGI come from the germline V gene. This CDR3 is built from 16 residues. The CDR3 sequence: CASRARTDSFNSPLHF. The CDR3 bases are TGTGCCAGCAGAGCAAGGACAGATTCCTTTAATTCACCCCTCCACTTT.

This clonotype was detected many times. The chain uses TRBV20-1 and TRBJ2-6; perhaps TRBD1 as D (6 bases). Trimming cost V 3 bases and J 0 bases, with 12 bases left between them. CDR3 length equals 16 residues. Germline CDR1 reads DFQATT; CDR2 reads SNEGSKA (reference sequence). Here the CDR3 reads CSASRGGSSGANVLTF. CDR3 DNA: TGCAGTGCTAGCAGGGGCGGCTCCTCTGGGGCCAACGTCCTGACTTTC.

This clonotype was seen at least ten times. The rearrangement joins TRBV14 to TRBJ2-2; 9 bases are shared with TRBD2. The ends lost 0 bases at V and 5 bases at J; junction bases unmatched: 13. The length of the CDR3 is 19 residues. CDR1 is SGHDN and CDR2 is FVKESK in the germline V gene. This chain's CDR3 is CASSQDPVLAGQRTGELFF. The CDR3 coding sequence is TGTGCCAGCAGCCAAGATCCGGTTCTAGCGGGACAGCGGACCGGGGAGCTGTTTTTT.

This clonotype was picked up many times. This chain joins TRBV5-5 and TRBJ2-1; no clear D. V was cut by 0 bases and J by 8 bases, with 9 bases left in between. The CDR3 is made up of 13 amino acids. Germline values: CDR1 SGHKS, CDR2 YYEKEE (reference sequence). The CDR3 protein is CASSLAVGYEQFF. In DNA form, the CDR3 reads TGTGCCAGCAGCTTGGCCGTGGGGTATGAGCAGTTCTTC.

This clonotype counts as medium-sized. The chain joins TRBV7-9 to TRBJ2-7; 7 bases are shared with TRBD1. CDR1 is SEHNR, CDR2 FQNEAQ, per germline (reference sequence). This CDR3 comprises 15 residues. Trimming at V came to 4 bases and at J to 5 bases, leaving 11 bases not matched to a gene. CDR3 DNA: TGTGCCAGCAGCTCCGGGACAGCCTTTGGGGACGAGCAGTACTTC. Translated, it gives CASSSGTAFGDEQYF.